Listed here are 29 T cell receptor beta chains from one sample, sequenced in a study of T cell repertoires in cytomegalovirus infection. TCRdb fed the reads into MiXCR, producing one record per CDR3 protein. The sample has about 530,000 distinct CDR3 sequences; more than 20% are singletons. Material for sequencing was PBMCs. The source of these receptors is a human donor in good health (CMV status not recorded). Some clones in this sample may be carry-over from other donors' samples.

Ten or more counts support this clonotype. J is TRBJ2-3 and V is TRBV7-2; 9 bases line up with TRBD1. Germline trimming cut 8 bases from V and 4 bases from J; bases unmatched to any gene: 7. The CDR3 totals 14 residues. Germline assignment: CDR1 SGHTA and CDR2 FQGNSA. CDR3: CASSDRGFPDTQYF. The CDR3, as DNA: TGTGCCAGCTCTGACAGGGGGTTTCCAGATACGCAGTATTTT. The full variable domain, with the rest looked up from reference TRBV7-2 and TRBJ2-3, is GAGVSQSPSNKVTEKGKDVELRCDPISGHTALYWYRQSLGQGLEFLIYFQGNSAPDKSGLPSDRFSAERTGGSVSTLTIQRTQQEDSAVYLCASSDRGFPDTQYFGPGTRLTVL.

There are a few counts of this clonotype. This chain connects TRBV2 to TRBJ1-5; D gene uncertain. Germline V gene data show CDR1 as SNHLY and CDR2 as FYNNEI. This CDR3 comprises 14 residues. Trimming removed 4 bases at V and 4 bases at J, with 11 bases between. CDR3 region: CASSGEGTNQPQHF. Written as DNA, the CDR3 is TGTGCCAGCAGTGGGGAGGGCACAAATCAGCCCCAGCATTTT.

This clonotype appeared a few times. The chain has TRBV9 and TRBJ2-1; the match to TRBD2 covers 7 bases. Trimming removed 2 bases from V and 7 bases from J; junction bases left unmatched: 9. The CDR3 extends over 15 amino acids. In germline, CDR1 is SGDLS, CDR2 YYNGEE. The CDR3 protein is CASSVGTTRGNEQFF. The CDR3 nucleotides read TGTGCCAGCAGCGTCGGGACTACCCGCGGAAATGAGCAGTTCTTC. The full variable domain, its missing parts supplied by reference TRBV9 and TRBJ2-1, is DSGVTQTPKHLITATGQRVTLRCSPRSGDLSVYWYQQSLDQGLQFLIQYYNGEERAKGNILERFSAQQFPDLHSELNLSSLELGDSALYFCASSVGTTRGNEQFFGPGTRLTVL.

This clonotype was picked up a small number of times. The J gene is TRBJ1-3, the V gene TRBV2, with TRBD1 as a possible D gene (5 bases). From germline, CDR1 is SNHLY and CDR2 FYNNEI. The germline V and J ends were trimmed by 2 bases and 3 bases, with 14 bases remaining between them. The CDR3 length is 16 residues. The CDR3 protein is CASSELVGLVGNTIYF. The CDR3 region has the DNA TGTGCCAGCAGTGAACTTGTGGGACTGGTTGGAAACACCATATATTTT.

Worth noting for this clonotype: No conserved phenylalanine or tryptophan ends this CDR3, so it is likely a read error. The chain carries TRBV7-7 and TRBJ2-1; 8 bases match TRBD2. CDR1 is SSHAT, CDR2 FNYEAQ, per germline (reference sequence). The CDR3 length is 14 residues. In nucleotides, the CDR3 is TGTGCTAGCAGCCCGGGGGGGGCAACTAATGAGCAGTTCTCC. The encoded protein is CASSPGGATNEQFS.

This clonotype was observed many times. V usage is TRBV7-2 and J usage is TRBJ2-5; D gene unclear. Germline CDR1 is SGHTA and CDR2 is FQGNSA. This CDR3 has 16 amino acids. The ends were cut back, 3 bases at V and 5 bases at J, with 19 bases in the middle. CDR3 nucleotide sequence: TGTGCCAGCAGCTTTAATCGAGCCGTTCGGTCGGAGACCCAGTACTTC. Translated, it gives CASSFNRAVRSETQYF. Filled out from reference TRBV7-2 and TRBJ2-5, the complete variable domain reads GAGVSQSPSNKVTEKGKDVELRCDPISGHTALYWYRQSLGQGLEFLIYFQGNSAPDKSGLPSDRFSAERTGGSVSTLTIQRTQQEDSAVYLCASSFNRAVRSETQYFGPGTRLLVL.

The chain has TRBV7-9 and TRBJ2-1; no clear D gene. CDR3 size: 14 residues. V was trimmed by 3 bases and J by 1 base, leaving 7 bases between them. The germline V gene encodes CDR1 SEHNR and CDR2 FQNEAQ (reference sequence). The CDR3 DNA reads as TGTGCCAGCAGCTTTGGCAATTCCTACAATGAGCAGTTCTTC. Residues: CASSFGNSYNEQFF.

This clonotype has just a few counts. The DNA for the CDR3 is TGTGCCAGCAGTCCAGGGGTTGAGAGCAATCAGCCCCAGCATTTT. It specifies CASSPGVESNQPQHF. J is TRBJ1-5 and V is TRBV6-5; possible D gene TRBD1, 6 bases. The CDR3 consists of 15 residues. Germline loops: CDR1 MNHEY, CDR2 SVGAGI. The ends were cut back, 5 bases at V and 1 base at J, with 12 bases in the middle.

This clonotype has ten or more counts. The chain joins TRBV7-2 to TRBJ1-1; a possible D gene is TRBD1 (6 bases). In germline, CDR1 is SGHTA, CDR2 FQGNSA. This CDR3 region has 13 residues. Trimming cost V 3 bases and J 4 bases, with 9 bases left between them. DNA for the CDR3: TGTGCCAGCAGCTTTCGGGGGGCCACTGAAGCTTTCTTT. Protein sequence: CASSFRGATEAFF. Combining the CDR3 with reference TRBV7-2 and TRBJ1-1 gives the whole variable domain GAGVSQSPSNKVTEKGKDVELRCDPISGHTALYWYRQSLGQGLEFLIYFQGNSAPDKSGLPSDRFSAERTGGSVSTLTIQRTQQEDSAVYLCASSFRGATEAFFGQGTRLTVV.

The table lists this clonotype with many counts. The CDR3 bases are TGTGCTAGTGGCTCTCCCGGGCCTGTTCGGCTCGAGCAGTACGTC. Translated, it gives CASGSPGPVRLEQYV. The V gene is TRBV12-5, the J gene TRBJ2-7; D remains unclear. The CDR3 has 15 amino acids. V lost 6 bases, J lost 6 bases, and 21 bases lay in between. Germline V CDR1 and CDR2: LGHNT, FRNRAP.

This clonotype was counted at least ten times. The V gene is TRBV7-2, the J gene TRBJ2-5; 10 bases agree with TRBD2. V shed 2 bases, J shed 4 bases, and the junction held 16 bases outside the gene matches. The germline CDR1 and CDR2 sequences are SGHTA and FQGNSA. The CDR3 length is 19 residues. The CDR3 DNA sequence: TGTGCCAGCAGCTTATTGATTGGGAAGGGTCTAGCGGGAGCAGAGACCCAGTACTTC. Amino acid sequence: CASSLLIGKGLAGAETQYF.

This clonotype appeared many times. This chain connects TRBV7-2 to TRBJ1-2; D is unresolved. V was shortened by 5 bases and J by 2 bases, with 15 bases between the two germline ends. CDR1 and CDR2 (germline): SGHTA, FQGNSA. The CDR3 runs to 15 residues. For the CDR3, the DNA is TGTGCCAGCAGCCCCTCAGTAGGGTTCAACTATGGCTACACCTTC. It yields the protein CASSPSVGFNYGYTF.

This clonotype was recorded many times. This CDR3 reads CASSQDLGGSSYNEQFF. CDR3 in DNA: TGCGCCAGCAGCCAAGATCTCGGGGGGAGCTCCTACAATGAGCAGTTCTTC. J is TRBJ2-1 and V is TRBV4-1; TRBD2 matches at 7 bases. The CDR3 consists of 17 residues. V was pared by 0 bases and J by 0 bases, with 5 bases of the junction left unmatched. The germline V gene encodes CDR1 MGHRA and CDR2 YSYEKL.

In this sample, this clonotype turned up a few times. The chain couples TRBV19 to TRBJ1-2; 8 bases line up with TRBD1. The junction had 13 bases not matched to a gene; V was cut back by 10 bases and J by 0 bases. Germline V gene data show CDR1 as LNHDA and CDR2 as SQIVND (reference sequence). This CDR3 has 16 residues. The chain's CDR3 is CATTKAGQGPNYGYTF. The CDR3 nucleotides read TGTGCCACAACTAAGGCTGGACAGGGACCTAACTATGGCTACACCTTC.

This clonotype was found a few times. The V gene is TRBV28, the J gene TRBJ2-2, with 7 nucleotides matching TRBD2. The J segment lost 4 bases and the V segment lost 11 bases, leaving 4 bases of the junction unmatched. The CDR3 loop spans 12 amino acids. The germline CDR1 and CDR2 sequences are MDHEN and SYDVKM. The CDR3: CASGGGTGELFF. As DNA, the CDR3 is TGTGCCTCGGGAGGTGGCACCGGGGAGCTGTTTTTT. The whole variable domain, remainder taken from reference TRBV28 and TRBJ2-2, is DVKVTQSSRYLVKRTGEKVFLECVQDMDHENMFWYRQDPGLGLRLIYFSYDVKMKEKGDIPEGYSVSREKKERFSLILESASTNQTSMYLCASGGGTGELFFGEGSRLTVL.

This rearrangement joins TRBV11-2 to TRBJ1-1; D gene ambiguous. V was shortened by 1 base and J by 4 bases, with 10 bases between the two germline ends. The CDR3 is 14 amino acids. CDR1 SGHAT and CDR2 FQNNGV come from the germline V gene. The CDR3 DNA follows: TGTGCCAGCAGCTTAGCCGGGTTTGGCACTGAAGCTTTCTTT. Translating gives CASSLAGFGTEAFF.

As DNA, the CDR3 is TGTGCCAGCAGCTCCGGGAATACGCAGTATTTT. Translated: CASSSGNTQYF. V usage is TRBV7-2 and J usage is TRBJ2-3; TRBD2 is a possible D gene (5 bases). The CDR3 has 11 residues. V was clipped by 4 bases and J by 7 bases, with 6 bases between them. Per germline, CDR1 SGHTA and CDR2 FQGNSA.

V gene TRBV5-8 combines with J gene TRBJ2-1, with TRBD2 identical over 7 bases. Germline V gene lookup returns CDR1 SGHTS and CDR2 YDEGEE. Unmatched junction bases numbered 9, after V lost 9 bases and J lost 0 bases. This CDR3 comprises 15 residues. For the CDR3, the DNA is TGTGCCACGCGGGACTACGGGATCTCCTACAATGAGCAGTTCTTC. Protein product: CATRDYGISYNEQFF.

This clonotype was seen a few times. The chain couples TRBV7-9 to TRBJ2-7, with TRBD1 matching 7 bases. Germline V gene data show CDR1 as SEHNR and CDR2 as FQNEAQ (reference sequence). The trim removed 3 bases at V and 5 bases at J, leaving 7 bases unmatched. This CDR3 has 14 amino acids. The CDR3 DNA follows: TGTGCCAGCAGCTTCGAAAATAGGGGGCACGAGCAGTACGTC. Its translation: CASSFENRGHEQYV.

The genes are TRBV7-3 and TRBJ2-7; possibly TRBD2 for D (6 bases). Germline CDR1 reads SGHTA; CDR2 reads FQGTGA. The CDR3 covers 15 residues. The V and J ends lost 5 bases and 3 bases respectively, with 17 bases between them. CDR3 sequence reads: CASSISGAPGYEQYF. In DNA form, the CDR3 reads TGTGCCAGCAGCATATCGGGAGCCCCGGGCTACGAGCAGTACTTC.

CDR3 in amino acids: CASSPRRGRAGELFF. As DNA, the CDR3 is TGTGCCAGCAGCCCCCGTAGGGGGCGGGCCGGGGAGCTGTTTTTT. This rearrangement joins TRBV7-8 to TRBJ2-2; 7 bases are a match to TRBD1. After removal of 5 bases from V and 6 bases from J, the junction contained 9 bases not matched to a gene. There are 15 residues in the CDR3. Germline V CDR1 and CDR2: SGHVS, FQNEAQ. The whole variable domain, filled in from reference TRBV7-8 and TRBJ2-2, reads GAGVSQSPRYKVAKRGQDVALRCDPISGHVSLFWYQQALGQGPEFLTYFQNEAQLDKSGLPSDRFFAERPEGSVSTLKIQRTQQEDSAVYLCASSPRRGRAGELFFGEGSRLTVL.

This clonotype came up many times. This chain uses TRBV12-3 or TRBV12-4 with TRBJ2-7; 9 nucleotides match TRBD1. The junction had 3 bases not matched to a gene; V was cut back by 6 bases and J by 3 bases. There are 13 residues in the CDR3. CDR3: CASSPGQGYEQYF. The CDR3 nucleotides are TGTGCCAGCAGCCCGGGACAGGGCTACGAGCAGTACTTC.

The V call is TRBV19, the J call TRBJ1-2; D is undetermined. Trimming shortened V by 5 bases and J by 5 bases, and 15 bases separated the two germline ends. The CDR3 is made up of 14 amino acids. Per germline, CDR1 LNHDA and CDR2 SQIVND (reference sequence). The DNA for the CDR3 is TGTGCCAGTAGTGCCCCGGGCAGACAATATGGCTACACCTTC. Encoded protein: CASSAPGRQYGYTF.

This clonotype was seen ten or more times. The CDR3 is CASSFQLADYNEQFF. The CDR3 DNA follows: TGTGCCAGCAGCTTCCAACTAGCGGACTACAATGAGCAGTTCTTC. The chain uses TRBV7-8 and TRBJ2-1, with 8 nucleotides matching TRBD2. Germline V CDR1 and CDR2: SGHVS, FQNEAQ. CDR3 length equals 15 residues. V dropped 3 bases and J dropped 3; count of bases not matched to a gene: 4.

The chain combines TRBV6-6 with TRBJ2-7, with D uncertain. V was cut by 6 bases and J by 7 bases, with 10 bases left in between. Germline V gene sequence: CDR1 MNHNY, CDR2 SVGAGI (reference sequence). The CDR3 has 11 residues. The CDR3 reads CASSVGPEQYV. In DNA form, the CDR3 reads TGTGCCAGCAGCGTGGGTCCAGAGCAGTACGTC.

This clonotype has just one count. The chain employs TRBV19 and TRBJ1-1; 8 bases are shared with TRBD1. Per germline, CDR1 LNHDA and CDR2 SQIVND (reference sequence). V trimming: 5 bases; J trimming: 4 bases; junction bases outside the gene matches: 6. The CDR3 has 14 residues. The CDR3 loop is CASSHRGYSTEAFF. The CDR3 region has the DNA TGTGCCAGTAGTCACAGGGGGTACAGCACTGAAGCTTTCTTT.

This clonotype was recorded many times. The CDR3 DNA reads TGTGCCAGCAGCTTAGGAATTCTAGCGGCGAGCTCCTACGAGCAGTACTTC. Translating it yields CASSLGILAASSYEQYF. The chain uses TRBV7-2 and TRBJ2-7; 7 nucleotides align to TRBD2. Germline V gene lookup returns CDR1 SGHTA and CDR2 FQGNSA. CDR3 size: 17 residues. V shed 1 base and J 0 bases; nucleotides not matched to a gene: 9.

The J gene is TRBJ2-5, the V gene TRBV4-2, with D perhaps matching TRBD1 (6 bases). CDR1 and CDR2 (germline): LGHNA, YNFKEQ. V lost 4 bases and J lost 3, with 15 bases in between. The CDR3 sequence is 15 residues long. In nucleotides, the CDR3 is TGTGCCAGCAGCCCAACTCCTGGACAGAAAGAGACCCAGTACTTC. It yields the protein CASSPTPGQKETQYF.

This sequence joins TRBV2 and TRBJ1-2; tentatively, D is TRBD1 (5 bases). The germline V and J ends were trimmed by 9 bases and 8 bases, with 22 bases remaining between them. The CDR3 sequence is 14 residues long. In germline, CDR1 is SNHLY, CDR2 FYNNEI. CDR3 amino acids: CARSPRDRGGGYTF. For the CDR3, the DNA is TGTGCCAGAAGCCCCCGGGACCGCGGGGGGGGCTACACCTTC. Combining the CDR3 with reference TRBV2 and TRBJ1-2 gives the whole variable domain EPEVTQTPSHQVTQMGQEVILRCVPISNHLYFYWYRQILGQKVEFLVSFYNNEISEKSEIFDDQFSVERPDGSNFTLKIRSTKLEDSAMYFCARSPRDRGGGYTFGSGTRLTVV.